Below are 25 T cell receptor beta chains sequenced from a single sample in a study of beta chain features in type 1 diabetes. All of the isolated RNA was reverse transcribed, so expressed TCRB transcripts were sequenced. The table came from immunoSEQ multiplex PCR; TCRdb's copy has only in-frame clones and leaves some out. The data hold tens of thousands of clones, with roughly 34% observed a single time. Sequences were obtained from stem cell memory CD4+ T cells from blood. The receptors were gathered from a woman in her late teens or twenties in good health.

The rearrangement uses TRBV10-3 and TRBJ2-7; TRBD2 aligns across 11 bases. The V gene end was trimmed by 0 bases and the J gene end by 5 bases; junction bases not matched to a gene: 12. This CDR3 has 18 residues. Germline V gives CDR1 ENHRY, CDR2 SYGVKD. CDR3: CAISESRRTSGQAHEQYF. CDR3 coding DNA: TGTGCCATCAGTGAGTCGAGGAGGACTAGCGGGCAAGCCCACGAGCAGTACTTC.

The table lists this clone with a few counts. This sequence joins TRBV9 and TRBJ1-2; TRBD1 matches 7 bases. Germline trimming cut 3 bases from V and 3 bases from J; bases unmatched to any gene: 8. The CDR3 length is 15 residues. Germline CDR1 is SGDLS and CDR2 is YYNGEE. CDR3 sequence (DNA): TGTGCCAGCAGCGCCTCGGCCACAGGGGACTATGGCTACACCTTC. This sequence encodes CASSASATGDYGYTF.

This clone was counted a few times. The rearrangement joins TRBV5-6 to TRBJ2-1; D remains unclear. The CDR3 has 14 amino acids. V gave up 2 bases and J gave up 2 bases, with 8 bases separating them. Germline-derived CDR1 and CDR2 are SGHDT and YYEEEE. CDR3: CASSFGSPYNEQFF. In DNA form, the CDR3 reads TGTGCCAGCAGCTTTGGTAGCCCCTACAATGAGCAGTTCTTC.

The chain is built from TRBV9 and TRBJ2-7; 7 bases line up with TRBD2. Trimming took 4 bases from V and 3 from J; bases not matched to a gene: 16. This CDR3 has 17 amino acids. The germline gives CDR1 SGDLS, CDR2 YYNGEE. The CDR3, as DNA: TGTGCCAGCAGCCGCTCCACCGGGACTACATCGAACTACGAGCAGTACTTC. The encoded protein is CASSRSTGTTSNYEQYF. The entire variable domain, with the rest obtained from reference TRBV9 and TRBJ2-7, is as follows: DSGVTQTPKHLITATGQRVTLRCSPRSGDLSVYWYQQSLDQGLQFLIQYYNGEERAKGNILERFSAQQFPDLHSELNLSSLELGDSALYFCASSRSTGTTSNYEQYFGPGTRLTVT.

This clone was counted between two and nine times. The chain carries TRBV30 and TRBJ2-5, with TRBD2 identical over 10 bases. With V trimmed by 4 bases and J by 4 bases, 9 bases remained unmatched. There are 15 residues in the CDR3. CDR1 is GTSNPN, CDR2 SVGIG, per germline (reference sequence). The CDR3 sequence is CAWKLAGDVGETQYF. The CDR3 DNA is TGTGCCTGGAAGCTAGCGGGAGATGTAGGAGAGACCCAGTACTTC. Based on the CDR3 plus reference TRBV30 and TRBJ2-5, the full variable domain is SQTIHQWPATLVQPVGSPLSLECTVEGTSNPNLYWYRQAAGRGLQLLFYSVGIGQISSEVPQNLSASRPQDRQFILSSKKLLLSDSGFYLCAWKLAGDVGETQYFGPGTRLLVL.

There are a few counts of this clone. V gene TRBV7-3 combines with J gene TRBJ2-7; 8 bases fit TRBD2. CDR3 length: 14 amino acids. CDR1 is SGHTA, CDR2 FQGTGA, per germline. Losses at the gene ends were 2 bases for V and 1 base for J; bases not matched to a gene: 1. CDR3 DNA sequence: TGTGCCAGCAGCTTAGGCGGGGGGTCCTACGAGCAGTACTTC. Translated, it gives CASSLGGGSYEQYF.

This clone was recorded a few times. This chain uses TRBV14 with TRBJ2-1; 12 bases line up with TRBD2. Per the germline V gene, CDR1 is SGHDN and CDR2 is FVKESK. This CDR3 spans 17 amino acids. J lost 3 bases, V lost 2 bases, and 5 bases had no gene match. The CDR3: CASSQKGLAGVYNEQFF. CDR3 nucleotide sequence: TGTGCCAGCAGCCAAAAGGGACTAGCGGGCGTCTACAATGAGCAGTTCTTC.

This clone occurred a few times. The V gene is TRBV7-9, the J gene TRBJ1-2; D possibly corresponds to TRBD1 (5 bases). In germline, CDR1 is SEHNR, CDR2 FQNEAQ (reference sequence). Between the trimmed V and J ends, which lost 5 bases and 0 bases, there was a span of 10 bases. This CDR3 region has 14 residues. The CDR3 is CASSTSQANYGYTF. CDR3 DNA sequence: TGTGCCAGCAGCACTTCACAGGCTAACTATGGCTACACCTTC.

The genes are TRBV18 and TRBJ2-5; 8 bases match TRBD2. Germline values: CDR1 KGHSH, CDR2 LQKENI. CDR3 length: 12 amino acids. Germline trimming cut 3 bases from V and 11 bases from J; bases unmatched to any gene: 5. The CDR3 loop reads CASSPPGGEQYF. DNA of the CDR3: TGTGCCAGCTCACCCCCGGGAGGGGAGCAGTACTTC.

CDR3 sequence: CSVVGAQGPTNEKLFF. DNA for the CDR3: TGCAGCGTTGTCGGGGCACAGGGTCCAACTAATGAAAAACTGTTTTTT. The gene calls are TRBV29-1 and TRBJ1-4, with D possibly being TRBD1 (6 bases). The CDR3 runs to 16 residues. The V end lost 4 bases, the J end lost 0 bases, and 15 bases lay between the germline ends. CDR1 SQVTM and CDR2 ANQGSEA come from the germline V gene.

This clone has just a few counts. V gene TRBV4-2 combines with J gene TRBJ2-4; TRBD1 is a possible D gene (6 bases). The CDR3 is 15 amino acids. Trimming left V 3 bases short and J 2 bases short, with 11 bases between. Per germline, CDR1 LGHNA and CDR2 YNFKEQ. Here the CDR3 reads CASSQRGLTKNIQYF. CDR3 coding DNA: TGTGCCAGCAGCCAGAGGGGGTTAACCAAAAACATTCAGTACTTC.

This clone occurred a few times. The sample contains more than one DNA sequence encoding this CDR3. This sequence joins TRBV6-5 and TRBJ2-7, with TRBD2 as a possible D gene (5 bases). Germline V lookup: CDR1 MNHEY, CDR2 SVGAGI. The CDR3 sequence is 15 residues long. Trimming shortened V by 0 bases and J by 3 bases, and 12 bases separated the two germline ends. The CDR3 loop is CASSYSRLGDYEQYF. The DNA of the CDR3 is TGTGCCAGCAGTTACTCGAGGCTGGGAGACTACGAGCAGTACTTC.

This sequence joins TRBV5-1 and TRBJ2-1; D is perhaps TRBD1 (6 bases). The CDR3 loop spans 14 amino acids. The V and J ends lost 6 bases and 10 bases respectively, with 20 bases between them. The germline gives CDR1 SGHRS, CDR2 YFSETQ. In nucleotides, the CDR3 is TGCGCCAGCATCACAGGGACGGGCGATCGGGAGCAGTTCTTC. Translation gives CASITGTGDREQFF.

The chain uses TRBV5-1 and TRBJ1-5, with no clear D. Trimming shortened V by 1 base and J by 9 bases, and 11 bases separated the two germline ends. Looked up from germline, CDR1 is SGHRS and CDR2 is YFSETQ. The CDR3 is made up of 13 amino acids. CDR3 region: CASSLSSESPQHF. The CDR3 region has the DNA TGCGCCAGCAGCTTGAGCAGCGAGTCGCCCCAGCATTTT.

The chain employs TRBV4-2 and TRBJ1-4, with D perhaps TRBD1 (5 bases). The germline V gene has CDR1 LGHNA and CDR2 YNFKEQ. This CDR3 is 15 amino acids long. V was trimmed by 7 bases and J by 0 bases, leaving 12 bases between them. CDR3 in amino acids: CASNQDIPTNEKLFF. The CDR3 DNA reads TGTGCCAGCAACCAGGACATTCCAACTAATGAAAAACTGTTTTTT.

The genes are TRBV7-6 and TRBJ1-4, with TRBD1 matching over 11 bases. CDR3 size: 15 residues. The junction had 6 bases not matched to a gene; V was cut back by 4 bases and J by 8 bases. Germline V CDR1 and CDR2: SGHVS, FNYEAQ. The chain's CDR3 is CASSSGQGAGEKLFF. The DNA of the CDR3 is TGTGCCAGCAGCTCCGGACAGGGGGCAGGGGAAAAACTGTTTTTT.

This clone was recorded a few times. The rearrangement links TRBV6-6 to TRBJ2-6, with a weak D call TRBD1 (5 bases). The V gene's germline CDR1 is MNHNY and CDR2 SVGAGI (reference sequence). The CDR3 runs 15 residues. Trimming cost V 9 bases and J 0 bases, with 12 bases left between them. This CDR3 reads CASSDSFSGANVLTF. The CDR3 nucleotides read TGTGCCAGTTCCGACAGTTTCTCTGGGGCCAACGTCCTGACTTTC.

The gene calls are TRBV7-9 and TRBJ2-7, with D possibly being TRBD1 (5 bases). The CDR3 extends over 14 amino acids. Trimming shortened V by 5 bases and J by 0 bases, and 11 bases separated the two germline ends. The germline V gene has CDR1 SEHNR and CDR2 FQNEAQ (reference sequence). The CDR3 DNA is TGTGCCAGCAGCCAGACAGTGAGCTCCTACGAGCAGTACTTC. This gives the protein CASSQTVSSYEQYF.

The chain employs TRBV5-6 and TRBJ2-3; 7 bases match TRBD2. This CDR3 is 15 amino acids long. The germline V gene has CDR1 SGHDT and CDR2 YYEEEE. V lost 1 base and J lost 3; bases outside the gene matches: 5. CDR3 in amino acids: CASSLRGGGTDTQYF. As DNA, the CDR3 is TGTGCCAGCAGCTTGCGCGGGGGAGGTACAGATACGCAGTATTTT.

The genes are TRBV18 and TRBJ1-5; the D gene is possibly TRBD1 (6 bases). The CDR3 length is 16 residues. V was cut by 4 bases and J by 0 bases, with 13 bases left in between. The germline CDR1 and CDR2 sequences are KGHSH and LQKENI. The CDR3 DNA reads TGTGCCAGCTCACGGGGGCATCCATATAGCAATCAGCCCCAGCATTTT. Protein: CASSRGHPYSNQPQHF.

V usage is TRBV5-1 and J usage is TRBJ2-5; TRBD1 agrees at 8 bases. This CDR3 region has 14 residues. Trimming removed 5 bases from V and 5 bases from J; junction bases left unmatched: 8. Germline V gene data show CDR1 as SGHRS and CDR2 as YFSETQ. CDR3 region: CASRHTGGEETQYF. The CDR3 nucleotides are TGCGCCAGCAGACACACAGGGGGAGAGGAGACCCAGTACTTC.

This clone was recorded a few times. This rearrangement joins TRBV2 to TRBJ2-1; 9 bases line up with TRBD1. V lost 3 bases, J lost 4 bases, and 7 bases stayed unmatched. This CDR3 comprises 16 residues. The germline V gene encodes CDR1 SNHLY and CDR2 FYNNEI. The CDR3 is CASSEMRDRAYNEQFF. DNA for the CDR3: TGTGCCAGCAGTGAGATGCGGGACAGGGCATACAATGAGCAGTTCTTC.

The chain recombines TRBV4-2 with TRBJ2-5, with a tentative D call TRBD1 (5 bases). The CDR3 is 15 residues long. V was cut by 4 bases and J by 3 bases, with 15 bases left in between. CDR1 and CDR2 (germline): LGHNA, YNFKEQ. Here the CDR3 DNA reads TGTGCCAGCAGCCGTGCTGGTGGCAGGGAAGAGACCCAGTACTTC. Translated: CASSRAGGREETQYF.

This clone was observed a handful of times. V and J are TRBV30 and TRBJ1-2; possible D gene TRBD1, 6 bases. This CDR3 has 15 residues. Trimming stripped 4 bases from V and 6 bases from J, with 21 bases between. Germline V gene data show CDR1 as GTSNPN and CDR2 as SVGIG (reference sequence). For the CDR3, the DNA is TGTGCCTGGACCCCTAGGGCAGGGAGGGGGAATGGCTACACCTTC. Protein sequence: CAWTPRAGRGNGYTF.

J is TRBJ2-5 and V is TRBV27; D remains ambiguous. Germline V gene data show CDR1 as MNHEY and CDR2 as SMNVEV (reference sequence). This CDR3 has 12 amino acids. The V end was cut by 5 bases, the J end by 7 bases, with 11 bases between. The CDR3 coding sequence is TGTGCCAGCAGTATAGCCTTTGGGACCCAGTACTTC. Its protein is CASSIAFGTQYF.